Listed below are T cell receptor beta chains from one sample, sequenced in a study of blood T cell repertoires in COVID-19. Sequencing was performed with immunoSEQ multiplex PCR; in TCRdb, only in-frame clones are kept and a portion is missing. The table lists about 80,000 clones, over 75% of them singletons, with less than 15% in the top ten. The material sequenced was peripheral blood. All receptors come from a man aged 80 or over with acute or convalescent COVID-19. Each CDR3 is given with its conserved first and last residue. The D gene is left open where the match is weak. Only part of the rows carry a size: once, few, many, or a class if the clone is expanded.

d_gene,abundance,j_gene,v_gene,CDR3aa,CDR3nt
-,-,TRBJ1-1,TRBV6-5,CASSYPSAGNTEAFF,TGTGCCAGCAGTTACCCCTCCGCCGGGAACACTGAAGCTTTCTTT
TRBD1,-,TRBJ1-2,TRBV12-3/TRBV12-4,CASSLGQVYGYTF,TGTGCCAGCAGTCTCGGACAGGTCTATGGCTACACCTTC
-,-,TRBJ2-7,TRBV7-8,CASSLGRGYEQYF,TGTGCCAGCAGCTTAGGACGGGGCTACGAGCAGTACTTC
-,-,TRBJ2-1,TRBV5-1,CASSPGEGARGGNEQFF,TGCGCCAGCAGCCCTGGTGAGGGTGCGAGGGGGGGAAATGAGCAGTTCTTC
TRBD1,-,TRBJ2-7,TRBV19,CASSIRDRDSYEQYF,TGTGCCAGTAGTATCCGGGACAGGGATTCATACGAGCAGTACTTC
-,-,TRBJ2-1,TRBV19,CASSTPGVSMFF,TGTGCCAGTAGTACCCCCGGGGTGAGCATGTTCTTC
-,-,TRBJ1-1,TRBV7-9,CASSPLQGLVTEAFF,TGTGCCAGCAGCCCACTCCAGGGGCTTGTCACTGAAGCTTTCTTT
TRBD1,-,TRBJ2-1,TRBV6-1,CASSEAPGGSYNEQFF,TGTGCCAGCAGTGAAGCTCCAGGGGGCTCCTACAATGAGCAGTTCTTC
-,-,TRBJ2-1,TRBV5-1,CASSIESGGYNEQFF,TGCGCCAGCAGCATTGAGAGTGGAGGGTACAATGAGCAGTTCTTC
TRBD2,-,TRBJ2-1,TRBV30,CAWGTGTSGYNEQFF,TGTGCCTGGGGGACCGGGACTAGCGGGTACAATGAGCAGTTCTTC
TRBD2,-,TRBJ2-1,TRBV5-1,CASSLGPTSGGTEQFF,TGCGCCAGCAGCTTGGGCCCGACTAGCGGGGGTACTGAGCAGTTCTTC
-,once,TRBJ1-5,TRBV4-2,CASSQTQGNGNQPQHF,TGTGCCAGCAGCCAAACTCAGGGTAATGGCAATCAGCCCCAGCATTTT
TRBD2,-,TRBJ2-1,TRBV7-3,CASSRITSGPHNEQFF,TGTGCCAGCAGCCGGATAACTAGCGGGCCCCACAATGAGCAGTTCTTC
-,few,TRBJ2-5,TRBV24-1,CATSDGGRGKTQYF,TGTGCCACCAGTGATGGGGGGAGAGGGAAGACCCAGTACTTC
-,-,TRBJ1-1,TRBV9,CASSNRENTEAFF,TGTGCCAGCAGCAACAGGGAGAACACTGAAGCTTTCTTT
-,-,TRBJ1-3,TRBV19,CASSQVRSGNTIYF,TGTGCCAGTAGTCAGGTCCGCTCTGGAAACACCATATATTTT
-,-,TRBJ2-7,TRBV5-4,CASSPRGGGASSYEQYF,TGTGCCAGCAGCCCACGGGGAGGAGGGGCTAGCTCCTACGAGCAGTACTTC
TRBD1,-,TRBJ1-1,TRBV7-6,CASSQTGKEAFF,TGTGCCAGCAGCCAGACAGGGAAGGAAGCTTTCTTT
TRBD1,-,TRBJ1-3,TRBV19,CASSTDRAGNTIYF,TGTGCCAGTAGTACGGACAGGGCGGGGAACACCATATATTTT